A single sample is the source of the 14 T cell receptor beta chains below, sequenced in a study of response to subunit inactivated influenza vaccine. In TCRdb, the RT-PCR reads were re-called with MiXCR into one record per CDR3 protein. Among about 780,000 distinct CDR3 sequences, roughly 20% were seen once, and the ten largest hold roughly a tenth. The sample here was PBMCs from blood, taken about 5 days after vaccination. The receptor set was obtained from a man aged 45 to 65 who received an inactivated influenza vaccine.

This rearrangement joins TRBV12-3 or TRBV12-4 to TRBJ2-1; tentatively, D is TRBD1 (5 bases). Trimming removed 7 bases from V and 9 bases from J, with 16 bases in between. This CDR3 is built from 13 residues. CDR3 protein: CASTSVWGGEQFF. The CDR3 nucleotides are TGTGCCAGCACCTCAGTGTGGGGCGGTGAGCAGTTCTTC.

The V call is TRBV5-1, the J call TRBJ1-1; D may be TRBD1 (5 bases). The V gene's germline CDR1 is SGHRS and CDR2 YFSETQ. V lost 2 bases and J 4 bases, leaving 21 bases between the germline ends. The CDR3 runs 17 residues. The CDR3 DNA follows: TGCGCCAGCAGCTTACTATCGGACCCAACTGGGGGCACTGAAGCTTTCTTT. It is translated as CASSLLSDPTGGTEAFF.

The chain recombines TRBV4-3 with TRBJ2-5, with 9 bases matching TRBD1. CDR3 length: 18 amino acids. V lost 3 bases and J lost 4; bases outside the gene matches: 15. CDR1 LGHNA and CDR2 YSLEER come from the germline V gene. This CDR3 reads CASSQEGTGRMGGETQYF. CDR3 in DNA: TGCGCCAGCAGCCAGGAAGGGACAGGGAGGATGGGAGGAGAGACCCAGTACTTC.

The gene calls are TRBV5-6 and TRBJ2-1, with D possibly called TRBD1 or TRBD2 (5 bases each). Trimming removed 5 bases at V and 7 bases at J, with 13 bases between. The CDR3 runs to 13 residues. CDR1 is SGHDT and CDR2 is YYEEEE in the germline V gene. The CDR3 region has the DNA TGTGCCAGCAGTTCGGGACGGACGAATGAGCAGTTCTTC. It is translated as CASSSGRTNEQFF.

This rearrangement joins TRBV5-5 to TRBJ2-7, with D perhaps matching TRBD1 (7 bases). Looked up from germline, CDR1 is SGHKS and CDR2 is YYEKEE (reference sequence). The length of the CDR3 is 14 residues. Trimming took 7 bases from V and 1 from J, leaving 15 bases between them. CDR3 protein: CASGGGLGSYEQYF. CDR3 DNA sequence: TGTGCCAGCGGAGGGGGCCTGGGGTCCTACGAGCAGTACTTC.

V gene TRBV20-1 combines with J gene TRBJ2-3; D unclear. Germline-derived CDR1 and CDR2 are DFQATT and SNEGSKA (reference sequence). The CDR3 consists of 14 residues. V was cut by 1 base and J by 0 bases, with 8 bases left in between. The CDR3 reads CSARGPISTDTQYF. The CDR3 DNA reads as TGCAGTGCTAGAGGCCCTATTAGCACAGATACGCAGTATTTT.

This clonotype was seen only a few times. This chain links TRBV4-3 with TRBJ2-7; 8 bases map to TRBD2. Per the germline V gene, CDR1 is LGHNA and CDR2 is YSLEER. The CDR3 extends over 15 amino acids. J lost 3 bases, V lost 1 base, and 5 bases had no gene match. The CDR3 protein is CASSQGTGLVYEQYF. In nucleotides, the CDR3 is TGCGCCAGCAGCCAAGGGACGGGACTAGTCTACGAGCAGTACTTC.

This clonotype was seen only a few times. CDR3 DNA sequence: TGTGCCAGCCAACGGGGGTTGGAGGAGACCCAGTACTTC. This sequence encodes CASQRGLEETQYF. The chain carries TRBV5-6 and TRBJ2-5; D may be TRBD2 (6 bases). The CDR3 is made up of 13 amino acids. Trimming took off 7 bases at V and 5 bases at J, with 15 bases between the two ends. The V gene's germline CDR1 is SGHDT and CDR2 YYEEEE.

This clonotype showed up just a few times. CDR3 DNA sequence: TGCAGTGCTAGAAAGGAGACTTACAATCAGCCCCAGCATTTT. It is translated as CSARKETYNQPQHF. V is TRBV20-1 and J is TRBJ1-5; D unresolved. Trimming removed 2 bases from V and 3 bases from J, with 11 bases in between. The CDR3 spans 14 residues. CDR1 is DFQATT and CDR2 is SNEGSKA in the germline V gene (reference sequence).

The sample holds many counts of this clonotype. The V gene is TRBV12-3 or TRBV12-4, the J gene TRBJ2-5; 9 nucleotides match TRBD2. Trimming took 3 bases from V and 5 from J; bases not matched to a gene: 4. This CDR3 is 14 amino acids long. This CDR3 is CASSLAGGLETQYF. The CDR3 DNA reads as TGTGCCAGCAGTTTGGCGGGGGGGCTGGAGACCCAGTACTTC.

This clonotype was observed a handful of times. The chain employs TRBV5-1 and TRBJ2-7; no definite D call. Germline CDR1 reads SGHRS; CDR2 reads YFSETQ. This CDR3 is 13 amino acids long. The V end was cut by 6 bases, the J end by 2 bases, with 12 bases between. The DNA of the CDR3 is TGCGCCAGCACCCCGGGTTCTACCTACGAGCAGTACTTC. Its protein is CASTPGSTYEQYF.

This chain uses TRBV7-2 with TRBJ2-2; no clear D. Between the trimmed V and J ends, which lost 4 bases and 3 bases, there was a span of 9 bases. Per germline, CDR1 SGHTA and CDR2 FQGNSA. CDR3 length: 14 amino acids. CDR3 amino acids: CASSSDLHTGELFF. In DNA form, the CDR3 reads TGTGCCAGCAGCTCAGACTTACACACCGGGGAGCTGTTTTTT. The full variable domain, in which reference TRBV7-2 and TRBJ2-2 provide the parts outside the CDR3, is GAGVSQSPSNKVTEKGKDVELRCDPISGHTALYWYRQSLGQGLEFLIYFQGNSAPDKSGLPSDRFSAERTGGSVSTLTIQRTQQEDSAVYLCASSSDLHTGELFFGEGSRLTVL.

A few counts support this clonotype. This chain uses TRBV14 with TRBJ2-6; 7 bases are shared with TRBD1. CDR3 length: 17 amino acids. Germline V CDR1 and CDR2: SGHDN, FVKESK. The J segment lost 0 bases and the V segment lost 5 bases, leaving 7 bases of the junction unmatched. In DNA, the CDR3 is TGTGCCAGCAGCGGACAGGAAAGCCTCTCTGGGGCCAACGTCCTGACTTTC. Protein product: CASSGQESLSGANVLTF.

This clonotype was seen repeatedly, ten times or more. The V gene is TRBV7-8, the J gene TRBJ2-7; 13 nucleotides line up with TRBD2. There are 17 residues in the CDR3. The J segment lost 2 bases and the V segment lost 5 bases, leaving 9 bases of the junction unmatched. Germline assignment: CDR1 SGHVS and CDR2 FQNEAQ. The CDR3 sequence is CASSRGTSGILTYEQYF. CDR3 nucleotide sequence: TGTGCCAGCAGCCGGGGGACTAGCGGGATTCTTACCTACGAGCAGTACTTC.